These 28 T cell receptor beta chains share one sample of origin, sequenced in a study of cytomegalovirus exposure and HLA in healthy donors. Primers for the PCR totalled 60 Vbeta and 13 Jbeta. Clones were sequenced by immunoSEQ multiplex PCR, and TCRdb holds only the in-frame ones, with some missing. This sample has some 150,000 clones, with about 72% found just once. The specimen sequenced was PBMCs. Receptor source: a middle-aged man in good health and CMV-seronegative.

This clone was detected a few times. This chain uses TRBV5-6 with TRBJ2-7; D perhaps matches TRBD1 (6 bases). Trimming pared 0 bases from V and 3 bases from J, leaving 7 bases between. The germline gives CDR1 SGHDT, CDR2 YYEEEE. The CDR3 length is 13 residues. The CDR3 loop is CASSLDRDYEQYF. As DNA, the CDR3 is TGTGCCAGCAGCTTGGACAGGGACTACGAGCAGTACTTC.

The J gene is TRBJ2-5, the V gene TRBV6-1; 11 nucleotides agree with TRBD1. The J call may be wrong; the DNA end is better matched by TRBJ2-7. Looked up from germline, CDR1 is MNHNS and CDR2 is SASEGT. This CDR3 region has 16 residues. The CDR3 here is CASSDIPGQGGYEQYF. The DNA for the CDR3 is TGTGCCAGCAGTGATATTCCGGGACAGGGGGGCTACGAGCAGTACTTC.

The rearrangement joins TRBV29-1 to TRBJ2-7, with 8 bases matching TRBD1. V trimming: 5 bases; J trimming: 6 bases; junction bases outside the gene matches: 6. The CDR3 spans 12 residues. Germline CDR1 SQVTM, CDR2 ANQGSEA. The CDR3 DNA sequence: TGCAGCGTTAGCAGGGGGCGCGCCGAGCAGTACTTC. As protein: CSVSRGRAEQYF.

The chain combines TRBV7-2 with TRBJ1-5; D is ambiguous. The V end lost 0 bases, the J end lost 7 bases, and 10 bases lay between the germline ends. Germline assignment: CDR1 SGHTA and CDR2 FQGNSA. This CDR3 region has 14 residues. The CDR3 spells CASSLADMGQPQHF. In DNA form, the CDR3 reads TGTGCCAGCAGCTTAGCGGATATGGGCCAGCCCCAGCATTTT.

This chain connects TRBV7-2 to TRBJ1-1; a weak D match, TRBD1 (6 bases). Germline CDR1 is SGHTA and CDR2 is FQGNSA. V lost 5 bases and J 1 base, leaving 14 bases between the germline ends. The CDR3 is 15 amino acids. CDR3: CASSQRGGSNTEAFF. Here the CDR3 DNA reads TGTGCCAGCAGCCAGAGGGGGGGATCGAACACTGAAGCTTTCTTT.

This chain links TRBV11-2 with TRBJ1-4; D call uncertain. Looked up from germline, CDR1 is SGHAT and CDR2 is FQNNGV. There are 16 residues in the CDR3. The V and J ends lost 6 bases and 3 bases respectively, with 17 bases between them. This CDR3 is CASSIYRGGSNEKLFF. The CDR3 nucleotides are TGTGCCAGCAGTATATACCGGGGTGGCTCTAATGAAAAACTGTTTTTT.

The J gene is TRBJ1-4, the V gene TRBV6-1; 8 nucleotides align to TRBD1. Germline V gene sequence: CDR1 MNHNS, CDR2 SASEGT. Trimming removed 0 bases from V and 8 bases from J; junction bases left unmatched: 5. The CDR3 spans 15 residues. The CDR3 DNA reads TGTGCCAGCAGTGAAGCCACAGGGGGTGTGGAAAAACTGTTTTTT. Its protein product is CASSEATGGVEKLFF.

Here the CDR3 reads CASSEFGGGTDTQYF. CDR3 nucleotide sequence: TGTGCCAGCAGTGAATTCGGCGGGGGCACAGATACGCAGTATTTT. The rearrangement links TRBV25-1 to TRBJ2-3; possible D gene TRBD2, 6 bases. Germline CDR1 and CDR2: MGHDK and SYGVNS. Trimming stripped 1 base from V and 1 base from J, with 9 bases between. CDR3 length equals 15 residues. Filled out from reference TRBV25-1 and TRBJ2-3, the complete variable domain reads EADIYQTPRYLVIGTGKKITLECSQTMGHDKMYWYQQDPGMELHLIHYSYGVNSTEKGDLSSESTVSRIRTEHFPLTLESARPSHTSQYLCASSEFGGGTDTQYFGPGTRLTVL.

The chain couples TRBV19 to TRBJ2-1; 9 bases match TRBD2. Germline lookup yields CDR1 LNHDA and CDR2 SQIVND (reference sequence). The CDR3 totals 16 residues. V shed 7 bases, J shed 8 bases, and the junction held 15 bases outside the gene matches. CDR3: CASTGWASGMSDEQFF. CDR3 sequence (DNA): TGTGCCAGTACTGGGTGGGCTAGCGGGATGAGCGATGAGCAGTTCTTC.

The rearrangement uses TRBV6-5 and TRBJ2-7; 8 nucleotides align to TRBD1. The germline gives CDR1 MNHEY, CDR2 SVGAGI. This CDR3 is built from 16 residues. J was trimmed by 3 bases and V by 4 bases; bases with no gene match: 11. The chain's CDR3 is CASSSLRDRGIYEQYF. Here the CDR3 DNA reads TGTGCCAGCAGTTCATTAAGAGACAGGGGAATCTACGAGCAGTACTTC.

V and J are TRBV5-4 and TRBJ2-5; possible D gene TRBD2, 6 bases. This CDR3 comprises 13 residues. Germline V CDR1 and CDR2: SGHNT, YYREEE (reference sequence). Trimming cost V 5 bases and J 2 bases, with 10 bases left between them. The CDR3 coding sequence is TGTGCCAGCAGGCGGGGAGCTCAAGAGACCCAGTACTTC. It codes for CASRRGAQETQYF.

In its sample, this clone was seen once. The chain joins TRBV6-4 to TRBJ1-1; 10 positions agree with TRBD1. With 4 bases clipped from V and 3 bases from J, the junction kept 8 bases outside the gene matches. CDR1 is MRHNA and CDR2 is SNTAGT in the germline V gene. CDR3 size: 16 residues. The DNA of the CDR3 is TGTGCCAGCAGTGTCTCTCCCGGGACAGGGGACACTGAAGCTTTCTTT. This gives the protein CASSVSPGTGDTEAFF.

Worth noting for this clone: At one end, the junction sequence differs from germline, possibly due to a read error. This chain connects TRBV4-1 to TRBJ1-2; D may be TRBD1 (6 bases). The CDR3 covers 15 residues. The germline CDR1 and CDR2 sequences are MGHRA and YSYEKL. CDR3 in DNA: TGCGCCAGCAGCCAAGAAGGGGGTTGGGGCTATGGCTACCCCTTC. It is translated as CASSQEGGWGYGYPF.

Comments on this clone: At one of its ends the junction is not consistent with the germline gene, which may arise from a read error. At the DNA level, this CDR3 is encoded by other sequences in the same sample as well. CDR3 region: CASSYSKGRGQPQHF. The DNA for the CDR3 is TGTGCCAGCAGTTACTCGAAGGGAAGGGGACAGCCCCAACATTTT. The V gene is TRBV6-6, the J gene TRBJ1-5, with TRBD1 matching 7 bases. Germline V gene data show CDR1 as MNHNY and CDR2 as SVGAGI (reference sequence). The CDR3 loop spans 15 amino acids.

The genes are TRBV4-1 and TRBJ1-2, with TRBD1 matching 11 bases. This CDR3 comprises 15 residues. Germline lookup yields CDR1 MGHRA and CDR2 YSYEKL. The junction had 5 bases not matched to a gene; V was cut back by 4 bases and J by 4 bases. In DNA form, the CDR3 reads TGCGCCAGCAGCCCGGGACAGGGGGGACTCTATGGCTACACCTTC. Amino acid sequence: CASSPGQGGLYGYTF.

This clone has just one count. This chain links TRBV28 with TRBJ2-3; weak D call: TRBD2 (5 bases). Germline values: CDR1 MDHEN, CDR2 SYDVKM. V lost 6 bases, J lost 2 bases, and 18 bases lay in between. The length of the CDR3 is 16 residues. In nucleotides, the CDR3 is TGTGCCAGCAGACTCAAAGGGAGCAGACTCACAGATACGCAGTATTTT. It codes for CASRLKGSRLTDTQYF.

The V and J genes are TRBV6-9 and TRBJ2-2; D unclear. V lost 6 bases and J 7 bases, leaving 6 bases between the germline ends. Germline CDR1 MNHGY, CDR2 SVAAGI. The CDR3 is made up of 11 amino acids. The CDR3 here is CASRSNGELFF. CDR3 DNA sequence: TGTGCCAGCAGGTCAAACGGGGAGCTGTTTTTT.

Details on this clone: Other DNA sequences in the same sample also yield this CDR3. V is TRBV4-2 and J is TRBJ1-4; no clear D gene. The CDR3 has 14 amino acids. V was clipped by 5 bases and J by 3 bases, with 10 bases between them. Germline V gives CDR1 LGHNA, CDR2 YNFKEQ. CDR3 in amino acids: CASSSAGSNEKLFF. The CDR3 DNA reads as TGTGCCAGCAGCTCCGCGGGATCTAATGAAAAACTGTTTTTT.

This CDR3 is CSATQGVTEAFF. As DNA, the CDR3 is TGCAGCGCGACGCAGGGTGTCACTGAAGCTTTCTTT. This sequence joins TRBV29-1 and TRBJ1-1; weak D call: TRBD1 (5 bases). Germline V gene data show CDR1 as SQVTM and CDR2 as ANQGSEA. Trimming pared 7 bases from V and 4 bases from J, leaving 13 bases between. CDR3 length: 12 residues.

In its sample, this clone was seen a few times. The junction shows a germline mismatch at one end, possibly a read error. For the CDR3, the DNA is TGTGCCAGCAGCTTAGTTTGGACAAAGACCTACGGGCAGTACTTC. Its protein product is CASSLVWTKTYGQYF. The gene calls are TRBV7-9 and TRBJ2-7; maybe TRBD1 (5 bases). This CDR3 has 15 residues. The germline CDR1 and CDR2 sequences are SEHNR and FQNEAQ (reference sequence).

On this clone itself: Other DNA variants within this sample encode the same CDR3. This chain links TRBV9 with TRBJ2-6, with D unclear. The germline gives CDR1 SGDLS, CDR2 YYNGEE. This CDR3 contains 15 residues. V shed 0 bases and J shed 0 bases, with 4 bases lying between them. CDR3 protein: CASSVGSSGANVLTF. The CDR3 DNA reads TGTGCCAGCAGCGTAGGGAGCTCTGGGGCCAACGTCCTGACTTTC.

This clone was recorded only once. The rearrangement links TRBV5-4 to TRBJ1-6; 10 bases line up with TRBD1. The CDR3 totals 15 residues. Per germline, CDR1 SGHNT and CDR2 YYREEE (reference sequence). Trimming cost V 3 bases and J 10 bases; bases outside gene matches: 7. DNA of the CDR3: TGTGCCAGCAGCTCGACAGGGGGCAGTGGCTCACCCCTCCACTTT. It translates to CASSSTGGSGSPLHF.

V gene TRBV5-1 combines with J gene TRBJ2-5; 7 nucleotides line up with TRBD1. The V gene's germline CDR1 is SGHRS and CDR2 YFSETQ. The V and J ends lost 5 bases and 5 bases, in that order; junction bases with no gene match: 9. This CDR3 is 14 amino acids long. The CDR3 sequence: CASRTDTGVETQYF. CDR3 nucleotide sequence: TGCGCCAGCAGGACTGACACAGGGGTCGAGACCCAGTACTTC.

This clone was detected a few times. The V call is TRBV5-4, the J call TRBJ2-1; 7 bases line up with TRBD2. This CDR3 contains 15 residues. The ends lost 2 bases at V and 7 bases at J; junction bases unmatched: 9. Germline V gives CDR1 SGHNT, CDR2 YYREEE (reference sequence). CDR3 loop: CASSLAGPRGNEQFF. In DNA form, the CDR3 reads TGTGCCAGCAGCTTAGCGGGGCCCCGGGGTAATGAGCAGTTCTTC.

This clone occurred a few times. This sequence joins TRBV6-1 and TRBJ2-2; 7 positions agree with TRBD1. The CDR3 contains 14 residues. CDR1 MNHNS and CDR2 SASEGT come from the germline V gene. The V segment lost 4 bases and the J segment 3 bases; nucleotides outside the gene matches: 2. The CDR3 reads CASSGTGDTGELFF. CDR3 DNA sequence: TGTGCCAGCAGTGGAACAGGGGACACCGGGGAGCTGTTTTTT.

The rearrangement links TRBV19 to TRBJ2-1, with 13 bases identical to TRBD2. Germline V gene data show CDR1 as LNHDA and CDR2 as SQIVND (reference sequence). The CDR3 runs 16 residues. Trimming cost V 4 bases and J 4 bases; bases outside gene matches: 4. This CDR3 reads CASSTGLAGVYNEQFF. For the CDR3, the DNA is TGTGCCAGTAGTACCGGACTAGCGGGAGTGTACAATGAGCAGTTCTTC.

The J gene is TRBJ2-7, the V gene TRBV5-1; a possible D gene is TRBD2 (5 bases). The CDR3 has 14 amino acids. V gave up 7 bases and J gave up 5 bases, with 19 bases separating them. Looked up from germline, CDR1 is SGHRS and CDR2 is YFSETQ. This CDR3 reads CASGALSEGDEQYF. As DNA, the CDR3 is TGCGCCAGCGGCGCCCTATCAGAGGGAGACGAGCAGTACTTC. The whole variable domain, remainder taken from reference TRBV5-1 and TRBJ2-7, is KAGVTQTPRYLIKTRGQQVTLSCSPISGHRSVSWYQQTPGQGLQFLFEYFSETQRNKGNFPGRFSGRQFSNSRSEMNVSTLELGDSALYLCASGALSEGDEQYFGPGTRLTVT.

This clone has only one observation. The rearrangement joins TRBV29-1 to TRBJ1-1; 8 nucleotides agree with TRBD1. After removal of 6 bases from V and 0 bases from J, the junction contained 3 bases not matched to a gene. The germline V gene encodes CDR1 SQVTM and CDR2 ANQGSEA. CDR3 length equals 13 residues. The DNA for the CDR3 is TGCAGCGTCCCCAGGGGGCTGAACACTGAAGCTTTCTTT. Translated: CSVPRGLNTEAFF.